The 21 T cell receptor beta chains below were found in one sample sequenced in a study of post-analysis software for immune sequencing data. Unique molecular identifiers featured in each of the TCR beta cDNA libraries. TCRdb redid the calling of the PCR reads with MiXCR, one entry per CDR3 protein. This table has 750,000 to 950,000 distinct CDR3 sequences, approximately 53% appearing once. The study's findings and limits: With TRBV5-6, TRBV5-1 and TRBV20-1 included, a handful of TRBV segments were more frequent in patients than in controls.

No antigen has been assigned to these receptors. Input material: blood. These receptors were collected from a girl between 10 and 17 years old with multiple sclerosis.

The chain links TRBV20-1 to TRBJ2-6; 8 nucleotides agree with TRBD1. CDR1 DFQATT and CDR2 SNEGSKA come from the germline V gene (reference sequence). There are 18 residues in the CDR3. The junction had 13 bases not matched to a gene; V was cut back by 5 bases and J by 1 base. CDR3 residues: CSALSGPGGASGANVLTF. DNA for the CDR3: TGCAGTGCTCTGTCGGGCCCAGGGGGCGCTTCTGGGGCCAACGTCCTGACTTTC.

CDR3 amino acids: CATSRGSFAASGGNEQFF. CDR3 DNA sequence: TGTGCCACCAGCAGAGGGTCATTTGCGGCTAGCGGGGGAAATGAGCAGTTCTTC. The chain couples TRBV15 to TRBJ2-1; 10 bases agree with TRBD2. This CDR3 is built from 18 residues. V lost 1 base, J lost 7 bases, and 13 bases stayed unmatched. Germline V gene sequence: CDR1 LNHNV, CDR2 YYDKDF (reference sequence).

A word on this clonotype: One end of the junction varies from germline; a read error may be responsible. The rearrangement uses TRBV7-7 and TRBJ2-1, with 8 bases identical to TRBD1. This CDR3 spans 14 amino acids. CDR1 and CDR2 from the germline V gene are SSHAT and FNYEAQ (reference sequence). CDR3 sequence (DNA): TGTGCTAGCAGCCCCCCGGACAGGGACAATGAGCAGTTCTTC. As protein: CASSPPDRDNEQFF.

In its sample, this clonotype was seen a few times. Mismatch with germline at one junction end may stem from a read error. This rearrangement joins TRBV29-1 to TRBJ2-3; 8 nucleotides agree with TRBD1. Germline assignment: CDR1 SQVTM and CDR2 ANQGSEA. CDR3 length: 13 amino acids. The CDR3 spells CSVTTGGGDMQYF. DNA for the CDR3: TGCAGCGTTACTACAGGGGGTGGAGATATGCAGTATTTT.

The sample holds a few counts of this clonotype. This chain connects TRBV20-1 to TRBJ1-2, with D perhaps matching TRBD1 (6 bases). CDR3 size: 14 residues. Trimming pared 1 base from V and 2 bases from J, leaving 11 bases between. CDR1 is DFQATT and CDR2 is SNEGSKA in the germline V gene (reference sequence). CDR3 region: CSARATGLNYGYTF. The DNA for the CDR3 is TGCAGTGCTAGAGCGACAGGTTTAAACTATGGCTACACCTTC.

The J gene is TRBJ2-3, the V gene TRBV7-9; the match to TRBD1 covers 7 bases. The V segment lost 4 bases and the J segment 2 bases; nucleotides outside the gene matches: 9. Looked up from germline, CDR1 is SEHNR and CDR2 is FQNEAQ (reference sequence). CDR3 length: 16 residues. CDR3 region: CASSWGQNTLTDTQYF. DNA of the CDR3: TGTGCCAGCAGCTGGGGACAGAATACCCTCACAGATACGCAGTATTTT.

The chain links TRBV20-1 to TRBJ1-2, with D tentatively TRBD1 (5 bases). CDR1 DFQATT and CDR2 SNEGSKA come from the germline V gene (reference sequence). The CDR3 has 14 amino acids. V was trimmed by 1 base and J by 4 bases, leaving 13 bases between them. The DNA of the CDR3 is TGCAGTGCTAGAGGGTCGGGGGTCCCCTATGGCTACACCTTC. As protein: CSARGSGVPYGYTF.

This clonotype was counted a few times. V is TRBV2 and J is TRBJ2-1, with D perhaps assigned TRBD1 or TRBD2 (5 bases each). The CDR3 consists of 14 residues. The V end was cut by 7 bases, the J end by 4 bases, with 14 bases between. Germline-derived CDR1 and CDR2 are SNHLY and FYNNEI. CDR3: CASILPEGYNEQFF. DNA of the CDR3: TGTGCCAGCATCCTTCCAGAGGGGTACAATGAGCAGTTCTTC. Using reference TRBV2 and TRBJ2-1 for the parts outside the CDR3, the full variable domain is EPEVTQTPSHQVTQMGQEVILRCVPISNHLYFYWYRQILGQKVEFLVSFYNNEISEKSEIFDDQFSVERPDGSNFTLKIRSTKLEDSAMYFCASILPEGYNEQFFGPGTRLTVL.

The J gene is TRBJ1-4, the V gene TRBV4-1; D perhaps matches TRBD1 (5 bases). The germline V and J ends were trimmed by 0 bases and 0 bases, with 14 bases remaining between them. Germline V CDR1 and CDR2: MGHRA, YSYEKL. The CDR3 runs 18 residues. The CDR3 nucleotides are TGCGCCAGCAGCCAAGATGGGGGGACGGTGACAACTAATGAAAAACTGTTTTTT. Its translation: CASSQDGGTVTTNEKLFF.

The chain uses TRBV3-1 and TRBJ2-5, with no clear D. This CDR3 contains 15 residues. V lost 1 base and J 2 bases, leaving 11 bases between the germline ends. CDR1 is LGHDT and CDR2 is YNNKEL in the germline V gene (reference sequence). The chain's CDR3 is CASSQVRARQETQYF. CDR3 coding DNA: TGTGCCAGCAGCCAAGTCCGGGCCAGACAAGAGACCCAGTACTTC.

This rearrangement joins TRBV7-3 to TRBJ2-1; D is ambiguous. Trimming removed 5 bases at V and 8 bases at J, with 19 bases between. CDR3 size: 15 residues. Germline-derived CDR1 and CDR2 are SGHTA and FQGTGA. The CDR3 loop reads CASSPRGVPGHEQFF. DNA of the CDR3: TGTGCCAGCAGCCCGCGCGGAGTACCTGGCCATGAGCAGTTCTTC.

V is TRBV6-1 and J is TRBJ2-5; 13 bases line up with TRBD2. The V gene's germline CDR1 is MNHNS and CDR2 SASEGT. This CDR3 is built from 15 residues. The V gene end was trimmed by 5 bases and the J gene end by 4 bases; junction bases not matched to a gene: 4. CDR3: CASSRLAGGSETQYF. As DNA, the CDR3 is TGTGCCAGCAGTCGACTAGCGGGAGGATCAGAGACCCAGTACTTC.

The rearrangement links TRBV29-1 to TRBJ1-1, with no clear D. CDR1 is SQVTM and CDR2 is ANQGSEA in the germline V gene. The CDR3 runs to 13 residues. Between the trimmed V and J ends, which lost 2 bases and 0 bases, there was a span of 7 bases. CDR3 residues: CSVEPILNTEAFF. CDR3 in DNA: TGCAGCGTTGAACCCATCTTGAACACTGAAGCTTTCTTT. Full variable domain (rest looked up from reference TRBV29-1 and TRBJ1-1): SAVISQKPSRDICQRGTSLTIQCQVDSQVTMMFWYRQQPGQSLTLIATANQGSEATYESGFVIDKFPISRPNLTFSTLTVSNMSPEDSSIYLCSVEPILNTEAFFGQGTRLTVV.

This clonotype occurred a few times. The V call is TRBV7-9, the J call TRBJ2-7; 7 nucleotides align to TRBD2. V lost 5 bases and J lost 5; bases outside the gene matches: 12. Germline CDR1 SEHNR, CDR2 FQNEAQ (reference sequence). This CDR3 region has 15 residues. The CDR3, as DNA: TGTGCCAGCAGCCTTGTTTCGGGAGGACCCCACGAGCAGTACTTC. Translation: CASSLVSGGPHEQYF.

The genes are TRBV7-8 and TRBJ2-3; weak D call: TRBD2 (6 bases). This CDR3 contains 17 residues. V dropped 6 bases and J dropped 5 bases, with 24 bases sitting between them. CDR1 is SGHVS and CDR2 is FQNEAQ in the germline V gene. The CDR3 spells CASRDFLGGTDLDTQYF. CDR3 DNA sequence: TGTGCCAGCAGGGACTTTCTTGGGGGGACCGACTTAGATACGCAGTATTTT. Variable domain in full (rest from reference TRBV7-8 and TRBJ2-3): GAGVSQSPRYKVAKRGQDVALRCDPISGHVSLFWYQQALGQGPEFLTYFQNEAQLDKSGLPSDRFFAERPEGSVSTLKIQRTQQEDSAVYLCASRDFLGGTDLDTQYFGPGTRLTVL.

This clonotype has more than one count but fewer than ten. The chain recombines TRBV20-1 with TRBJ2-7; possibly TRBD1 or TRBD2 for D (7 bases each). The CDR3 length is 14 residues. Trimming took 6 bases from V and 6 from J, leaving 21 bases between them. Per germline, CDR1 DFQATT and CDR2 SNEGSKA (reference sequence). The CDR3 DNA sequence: TGCAGTGCAACCCTGAGCGGGGCAGGGGGCGAGCAGTACTTC. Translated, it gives CSATLSGAGGEQYF.

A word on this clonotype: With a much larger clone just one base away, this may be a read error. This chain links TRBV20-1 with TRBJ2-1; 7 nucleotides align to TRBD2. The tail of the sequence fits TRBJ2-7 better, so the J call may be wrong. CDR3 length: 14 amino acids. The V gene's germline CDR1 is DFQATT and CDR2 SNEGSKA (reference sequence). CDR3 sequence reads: CSARIPRDYNEQYF. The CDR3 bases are TGCAGTGCTAGAATCCCCCGGGACTACAATGAGCAGTACTTC.

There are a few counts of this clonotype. The CDR3 sequence: CASSLWGPTKPDTQYF. In DNA form, the CDR3 reads TGTGCCAGCAGCTTATGGGGGCCAACCAAACCAGATACGCAGTATTTT. The chain joins TRBV7-9 to TRBJ2-3, with D possibly TRBD1 on 6 matching bases. Trimming left V 2 bases short and J 4 bases short, with 16 bases between. The germline gives CDR1 SEHNR, CDR2 FQNEAQ (reference sequence). The CDR3 contains 16 residues.

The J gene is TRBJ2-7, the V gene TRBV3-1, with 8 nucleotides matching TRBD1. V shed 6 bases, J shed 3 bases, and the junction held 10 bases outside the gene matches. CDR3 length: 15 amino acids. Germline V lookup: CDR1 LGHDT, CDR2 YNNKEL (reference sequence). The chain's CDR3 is CASRNTGGNVYEQYF. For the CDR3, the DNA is TGTGCCAGCAGGAACACAGGGGGGAATGTCTACGAGCAGTACTTC.

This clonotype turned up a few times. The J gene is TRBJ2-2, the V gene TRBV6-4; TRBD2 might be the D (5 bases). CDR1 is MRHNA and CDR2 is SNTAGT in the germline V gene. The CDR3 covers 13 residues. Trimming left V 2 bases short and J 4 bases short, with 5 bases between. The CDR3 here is CASSDTSTGELFF. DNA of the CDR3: TGTGCCAGCAGTGACACTAGCACCGGGGAGCTGTTTTTT.

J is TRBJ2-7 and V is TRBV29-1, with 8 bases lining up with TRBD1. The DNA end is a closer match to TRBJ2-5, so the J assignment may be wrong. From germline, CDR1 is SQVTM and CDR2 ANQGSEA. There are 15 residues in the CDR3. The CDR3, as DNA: TGCAGCGCCGCATACCAGCGGACAGGGAGGGAGACCCAGTACTTC. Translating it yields CSAAYQRTGRETQYF.